Below, 27 T cell receptor beta chains from the same sample are listed, as sequenced in a study of blood T cell repertoires in COVID-19. Using immunoSEQ multiplex PCR, the repertoire was profiled, and TCRdb retains in-frame clones only, with some absent. The data show roughly 40,000 clones, 65% to 85% seen once. Specimen: peripheral blood. These receptors were collected from a man at least 80 years old with active or convalescent COVID-19.

This clone was counted only a few times. This chain uses TRBV5-6 with TRBJ2-7; 8 nucleotides match TRBD1. Germline CDR1 SGHDT, CDR2 YYEEEE. The length of the CDR3 is 14 residues. J was trimmed by 3 bases and V by 4 bases; bases with no gene match: 6. This CDR3 is CASSLGQVNYEQYF. CDR3 sequence (DNA): TGTGCCAGCAGCCTGGGACAGGTTAACTACGAGCAGTACTTC.

The rearrangement uses TRBV6-5 and TRBJ1-2, with D possibly being TRBD1 (6 bases). CDR1 and CDR2 from the germline V gene are MNHEY and SVGAGI. The CDR3 consists of 13 residues. Trimming stripped 6 bases from V and 5 bases from J, with 13 bases between. The CDR3 reads CASRQDRLYGYTF. The CDR3 nucleotides read TGTGCCAGCAGACAAGACAGGCTTTATGGCTACACCTTC.

The rearrangement links TRBV5-4 to TRBJ2-5; D is perhaps TRBD1 (6 bases). This CDR3 contains 14 residues. Germline CDR1 is SGHNT and CDR2 is YYREEE (reference sequence). Trimming took off 6 bases at V and 2 bases at J, with 14 bases between the two ends. CDR3 nucleotides: TGTGCCAGCACCCGCGACAGGCTGCAAGAGACCCAGTACTTC. Its protein product is CASTRDRLQETQYF.

This sequence joins TRBV4-3 and TRBJ2-7; a weak D match, TRBD2 (7 bases). The CDR3 totals 15 residues. V was clipped by 0 bases and J by 3 bases, with 12 bases between them. CDR1 LGHNA and CDR2 YSLEER come from the germline V gene. The CDR3 protein is CASSQEGGRDYEQYF. The CDR3 region has the DNA TGCGCCAGCAGCCAAGAAGGGGGGAGGGACTACGAGCAGTACTTC.

The genes are TRBV6-2 or TRBV6-3 and TRBJ2-4; D is ambiguous. This CDR3 spans 15 amino acids. Germline loops: CDR1 MNHEY, CDR2 SVGEGT. The V and J ends lost 6 bases and 3 bases respectively, with 15 bases between them. In DNA, the CDR3 is TGTGCCAGCAGCAAACAAACACGAGGCAAAAACATTCAGTACTTC. As protein: CASSKQTRGKNIQYF.

The rearrangement links TRBV19 to TRBJ1-2; TRBD1 agrees at 8 bases. The CDR3 runs 14 residues. Germline V gene data show CDR1 as LNHDA and CDR2 as SQIVND (reference sequence). Unmatched junction bases numbered 13, after V lost 3 bases and J lost 13 bases. CDR3: CASSIPDRATLVTF. The CDR3 nucleotides read TGTGCCAGTAGTATCCCGGACAGGGCCACCCTTGTCACCTTC.

As concerns this clone: Other nucleotide sequences in the sample specify the same CDR3. The chain uses TRBV5-4 and TRBJ2-1, with 8 bases that match TRBD2. The V gene's germline CDR1 is SGHNT and CDR2 YYREEE (reference sequence). This CDR3 comprises 15 residues. J lost 1 base, V lost 1 base, and 1 base had no gene match. CDR3 protein: CASSLPGGSYNEQFF. For the CDR3, the DNA is TGTGCCAGCAGCTTGCCGGGGGGGTCCTACAATGAGCAGTTCTTC.

The chain links TRBV25-1 to TRBJ1-5; 9 bases align to TRBD1. The CDR3 is 16 amino acids. Germline lookup yields CDR1 MGHDK and CDR2 SYGVNS. V gave up 9 bases and J gave up 2 bases; unmatched junction bases: 11. CDR3 nucleotides: TGTGCCAGGAGGGGGAGGGACAGGGAGGGCAATCAGCCCCAGCATTTT. Amino acid sequence: CARRGRDREGNQPQHF.

This clone appeared once. The genes are TRBV4-2 and TRBJ2-7; D remains unclear. Germline V gene sequence: CDR1 LGHNA, CDR2 YNFKEQ. V lost 0 bases and J lost 2, with 8 bases in between. The CDR3 sequence is 14 residues long. CDR3: CASSQDPSPYEQYF. In DNA form, the CDR3 reads TGTGCCAGCAGCCAAGATCCCAGTCCCTACGAGCAGTACTTC.

V and J are TRBV9 and TRBJ2-3, with 7 bases that match TRBD2. Germline lookup yields CDR1 SGDLS and CDR2 YYNGEE. This CDR3 is 17 amino acids long. V lost 4 bases to trimming and J lost 3 bases; unmatched junction nucleotides: 14. This CDR3 is CASSTQPRAGATDTQYF. Here the CDR3 DNA reads TGTGCCAGCAGCACTCAACCCCGCGCGGGAGCGACAGATACGCAGTATTTT.

This clone was counted between two and nine times. In DNA, the CDR3 is TGTGCCAGCAGAACTAACCCCGGGACAGGGGTGACTTACGAGCAGTACTTC. Translating gives CASRTNPGTGVTYEQYF. This chain joins TRBV5-5 and TRBJ2-7, with 10 positions matching TRBD1. Germline trimming cut 5 bases from V and 4 bases from J; bases unmatched to any gene: 15. This CDR3 region has 17 residues. Germline CDR1 and CDR2: SGHKS and YYEKEE (reference sequence). The variable domain in full, with the rest retrieved from reference TRBV5-5 and TRBJ2-7, is DAGVTQSPTHLIKTRGQQVTLRCSPISGHKSVSWYQQVLGQGPQFIFQYYEKEERGRGNFPDRFSARQFPNYSSELNVNALLLGDSALYLCASRTNPGTGVTYEQYFGPGTRLTVT.

V gene TRBV7-6 combines with J gene TRBJ2-1; 12 bases fit TRBD2. Per germline, CDR1 SGHVS and CDR2 FNYEAQ. This CDR3 spans 18 amino acids. V shed 5 bases, J shed 6 bases, and the junction held 14 bases outside the gene matches. The DNA for the CDR3 is TGTGCCAGCAGCGCCGGGACTAGCGGGCCTAGGGCTCGCAATGAGCAGTTCTTC. Its protein product is CASSAGTSGPRARNEQFF.

The chain uses TRBV19 and TRBJ1-5; 7 bases fit TRBD1. V lost 8 bases and J lost 6; bases outside the gene matches: 7. Germline CDR1 and CDR2: LNHDA and SQIVND (reference sequence). There are 13 residues in the CDR3. In nucleotides, the CDR3 is TGTGCCAGTTCTGGGGACAGAGCTCAGCCCCAGCATTTT. Amino acid sequence: CASSGDRAQPQHF.

The chain carries TRBV5-4 and TRBJ1-5; no clear D gene. The V gene's germline CDR1 is SGHNT and CDR2 YYREEE (reference sequence). This CDR3 comprises 13 residues. V shed 0 bases and J shed 7 bases, with 8 bases lying between them. In DNA, the CDR3 is TGTGCCAGCAGCTTGGCCGGGGAGCAGCCCCAGCATTTT. It yields the protein CASSLAGEQPQHF.

The rearrangement links TRBV4-3 to TRBJ2-7; TRBD2 agrees at 9 bases. J was trimmed by 4 bases and V by 0 bases; bases with no gene match: 16. The CDR3 runs to 19 residues. Germline CDR1 LGHNA, CDR2 YSLEER. Here the CDR3 DNA reads TGCGCCAGCAGCCAAGAAATCGGGGGCTTGGCGGGAGGGATATACGAGCAGTACTTC. This encodes CASSQEIGGLAGGIYEQYF.

In DNA, the CDR3 is TGTGCCAGCAGCTCAGGACAGGGCATTAACTACGAGCAGTACTTC. This sequence encodes CASSSGQGINYEQYF. The V and J genes are TRBV7-6 and TRBJ2-7; 8 bases agree with TRBD1. CDR3 length equals 15 residues. The germline gives CDR1 SGHVS, CDR2 FNYEAQ. Trimming cost V 4 bases and J 3 bases; bases outside gene matches: 8.

The chain is built from TRBV5-1 and TRBJ2-7, with D possibly being TRBD1 (5 bases). The V gene lost 0 bases and the J gene lost 2 bases, with 9 bases spanning the gap. CDR1 is SGHRS and CDR2 is YFSETQ in the germline V gene. This CDR3 is 14 amino acids long. The CDR3 sequence: CASSLAQETYEQYF. The CDR3, as DNA: TGCGCCAGCAGCTTGGCACAGGAAACCTACGAGCAGTACTTC.

This chain uses TRBV10-3 with TRBJ2-1; D not certain. V was trimmed by 3 bases and J by 0 bases, leaving 9 bases between them. Germline CDR1 reads ENHRY; CDR2 reads SYGVKD. This CDR3 is 15 amino acids long. In DNA, the CDR3 is TGTGCCATCAGTGACCTCAAGAGCTCCTACAATGAGCAGTTCTTC. This encodes CAISDLKSSYNEQFF.

The chain employs TRBV15 and TRBJ2-5; 11 bases agree with TRBD2. In germline, CDR1 is LNHNV, CDR2 YYDKDF (reference sequence). V lost 6 bases to trimming and J lost 6 bases; unmatched junction nucleotides: 15. This CDR3 contains 17 residues. CDR3 region: CATSNLYLAGGGKTQYF. The CDR3 DNA reads as TGTGCCACCAGTAACCTGTACCTAGCGGGAGGCGGGAAGACCCAGTACTTC.

In regard to this clone: One end of the junction does not line up with germline, which may come from a read error. The chain couples TRBV5-6 to TRBJ2-2, with 8 bases identical to TRBD2. CDR1 and CDR2 from the germline V gene are SGHDT and YYEEEE. This CDR3 comprises 17 residues. The CDR3 nucleotides are TGTGCCAGCCGCTTCAGGGCGGGGGGAGCCGGGGCCGGGGAGCTGTTTTTT. Amino acids: CASRFRAGGAGAGELFF.

The chain joins TRBV11-3 to TRBJ2-5; 8 bases are shared with TRBD2. V shed 5 bases and J 4 bases; nucleotides not matched to a gene: 12. Germline V CDR1 and CDR2: SGHNT, YENEEA. CDR3 length equals 16 residues. The CDR3 is CASSVRGGRSAETQYF. The CDR3 DNA reads as TGTGCCAGCAGCGTCCGGGGGGGCCGGTCAGCAGAGACCCAGTACTTC.

This sequence joins TRBV7-9 and TRBJ2-1; the match to TRBD2 covers 9 bases. This CDR3 region has 14 residues. With V trimmed by 8 bases and J by 1 base, 3 bases remained unmatched. The germline V gene has CDR1 SEHNR and CDR2 FQNEAQ (reference sequence). The CDR3 coding sequence is TGTGCCAGCGGGCTAGCGGGATCCTACAATGAGCAGTTCTTC. Protein sequence: CASGLAGSYNEQFF.

This chain uses TRBV29-1 with TRBJ2-3; 10 bases align to TRBD1. The CDR3 is made up of 15 amino acids. Unmatched junction bases numbered 11, after V lost 6 bases and J lost 5 bases. Germline V CDR1 and CDR2: SQVTM, ANQGSEA. The CDR3 is CSVSPGQGIGDTQYF. The CDR3 DNA is TGCAGCGTGAGTCCGGGACAGGGGATCGGAGATACGCAGTATTTT.

This clone was picked up one time. The V gene is TRBV19, the J gene TRBJ2-7, with 7 bases fitting TRBD2. The CDR3 extends over 14 amino acids. From germline, CDR1 is LNHDA and CDR2 SQIVND (reference sequence). J was trimmed by 4 bases and V by 6 bases; bases with no gene match: 9. The CDR3 sequence is CASRPRTGGYEQYF. CDR3 sequence (DNA): TGTGCCAGTAGACCCCGGACGGGGGGATACGAGCAGTACTTC.

The rearrangement uses TRBV5-1 and TRBJ2-7, with 9 bases aligning to TRBD1. After removal of 2 bases from V and 7 bases from J, the junction contained 4 bases not matched to a gene. The CDR3 extends over 13 amino acids. Germline V gene lookup returns CDR1 SGHRS and CDR2 YFSETQ. The CDR3 region is CASSLWTGVEQYF. The CDR3 nucleotides are TGCGCCAGCAGCTTATGGACAGGGGTAGAGCAGTACTTC.

This clone has a single count. The chain has TRBV7-2 and TRBJ2-7; no definite D call. CDR1 and CDR2 from the germline V gene are SGHTA and FQGNSA. V lost 5 bases and J 2 bases, leaving 13 bases between the germline ends. There are 14 residues in the CDR3. The CDR3 sequence: CASSLGTLPYEQYF. The CDR3 bases are TGTGCCAGCAGCCTTGGTACTTTGCCCTACGAGCAGTACTTC.

The chain recombines TRBV5-1 with TRBJ2-1; 11 nucleotides agree with TRBD2. Germline V lookup: CDR1 SGHRS, CDR2 YFSETQ. V was clipped by 2 bases and J by 5 bases; unmatched bases: 6. The CDR3 has 16 amino acids. CDR3 DNA: TGCGCCAGCAGCTTTAGCCTGGGACTAGCGGACAATGAGCAGTTCTTC. Protein: CASSFSLGLADNEQFF.